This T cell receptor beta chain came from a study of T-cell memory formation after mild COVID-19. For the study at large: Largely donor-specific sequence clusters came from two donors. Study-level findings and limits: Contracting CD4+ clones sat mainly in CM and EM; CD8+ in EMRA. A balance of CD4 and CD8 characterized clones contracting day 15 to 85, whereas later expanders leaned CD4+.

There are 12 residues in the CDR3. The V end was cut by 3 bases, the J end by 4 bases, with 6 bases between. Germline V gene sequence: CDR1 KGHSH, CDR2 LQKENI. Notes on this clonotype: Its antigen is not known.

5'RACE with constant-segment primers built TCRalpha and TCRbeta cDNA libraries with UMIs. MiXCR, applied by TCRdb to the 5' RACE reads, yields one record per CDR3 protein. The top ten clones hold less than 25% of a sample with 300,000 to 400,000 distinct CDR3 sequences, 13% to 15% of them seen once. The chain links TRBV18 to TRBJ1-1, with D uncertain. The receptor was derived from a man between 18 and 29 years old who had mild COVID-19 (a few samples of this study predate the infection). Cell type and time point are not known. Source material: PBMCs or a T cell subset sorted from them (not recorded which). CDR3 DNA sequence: TGTGCCAGCTCACCCGTCACCACTGAAGCTTTCTTT. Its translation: CASSPVTTEAFF.